This passage covers 10 T cell receptor beta chains from one sample sequenced in a study of T cells in Graves' hyperthyroidism and ophthalmopathy. Researchers amplified the TCR beta CDR3 regions from RNA transcripts. The HTBI primer set served for first-round RT-PCR of the TCR CDR3. TCRdb re-called the multiplex PCR reads through MiXCR, storing one row per CDR3 protein. Among 450,000 to 650,000 distinct CDR3 sequences listed, 15% to 20% were seen once. Sequences were obtained from blood. The origin of the receptors is a woman under 30 with Graves' ophthalmopathy.

This clonotype was counted many times. The genes are TRBV28 and TRBJ2-1; 12 bases map to TRBD2. V was pared by 6 bases and J by 7 bases, with 10 bases of the junction left unmatched. The CDR3 spans 16 residues. Per the germline V gene, CDR1 is MDHEN and CDR2 is SYDVKM. CDR3 DNA sequence: TGTGCCAGCAGCCCCTCTAGCGGGAGGGCCATGAATGAGCAGTTCTTC. Protein: CASSPSSGRAMNEQFF.

This clonotype was counted only a few times. V and J are TRBV24-1 and TRBJ1-2; D unresolved. Trimming took 9 bases from V and 8 from J, leaving 18 bases between them. Germline CDR1 reads KGHDR; CDR2 reads SFDVKD. This CDR3 region has 13 residues. The CDR3 sequence is CATRRTAADGYTF. The CDR3 DNA sequence: TGTGCCACCCGACGCACCGCGGCTGACGGCTACACCTTC.

This clonotype was seen ten or more times. The CDR3 bases are TGTGCCAGCAGTTACTACAGGGATGCTTCGGCAGATACGCAGTATTTT. It translates to CASSYYRDASADTQYF. This chain uses TRBV6-2 or TRBV6-3 with TRBJ2-3, with D tentatively TRBD1 (6 bases). This CDR3 is 16 amino acids long. V was trimmed by 1 base and J by 4 bases, leaving 15 bases between them. From germline, CDR1 is MNHEY and CDR2 SVGEGT.

This clonotype turned up a few times. The V and J genes are TRBV20-1 and TRBJ1-4; D gene uncertain. The CDR3 totals 13 residues. Germline CDR1 DFQATT, CDR2 SNEGSKA (reference sequence). Trimming stripped 3 bases from V and 8 bases from J, with 13 bases between. CDR3 in DNA: TGCAGTGCTAGGATAACCGGTGGAGAAAAACTGTTTTTT. Residues: CSARITGGEKLFF.

For the CDR3, the DNA is TGCGCCAGCAGCCAGGTAGCGGGAGGGCGGACAGATACGCAGTATTTT. It yields the protein CASSQVAGGRTDTQYF. The chain combines TRBV4-1 with TRBJ2-3; 11 bases align to TRBD2. Germline-derived CDR1 and CDR2 are MGHRA and YSYEKL. This CDR3 has 16 residues. V gave up 3 bases and J gave up 3 bases; unmatched junction bases: 5.

The sample holds one count of this clonotype. The DNA of the CDR3 is TGCGCCAGCAGCCAAGACGTGGGGACAGGGGGGCTCTATGGCTACACCTTC. This translates into CASSQDVGTGGLYGYTF. The chain couples TRBV4-1 to TRBJ1-2; 11 nucleotides line up with TRBD1. The CDR3 covers 17 residues. Germline values: CDR1 MGHRA, CDR2 YSYEKL. The trim removed 0 bases at V and 4 bases at J, leaving 7 bases unmatched.

This chain uses TRBV4-3 with TRBJ2-4, with 7 bases matching TRBD1. The CDR3 loop spans 15 amino acids. J lost 0 bases, V lost 2 bases, and 1 base had no gene match. Germline V gene data show CDR1 as LGHNA and CDR2 as YSLEER. Here the CDR3 reads CASSQNRGAKNIQYF. The CDR3 coding sequence is TGCGCCAGCAGCCAAAACAGGGGAGCCAAAAACATTCAGTACTTC.

This clonotype was recorded at least ten times. The chain employs TRBV6-2 or TRBV6-3 and TRBJ1-2; 7 bases are shared with TRBD1. The V gene end was trimmed by 0 bases and the J gene end by 7 bases; junction bases not matched to a gene: 5. Germline V CDR1 and CDR2: MNHEY, SVGEGT. The CDR3 is 14 amino acids. CDR3 coding DNA: TGTGCCAGCAGTTACTCACAGGGGATTCGTGGCTACACCTTC. This translates into CASSYSQGIRGYTF.

This clonotype appeared a few times. The genes are TRBV19 and TRBJ2-1, with a tentative D call TRBD1 (5 bases). The germline gives CDR1 LNHDA, CDR2 SQIVND (reference sequence). The CDR3 spans 13 residues. V was shortened by 1 base and J by 9 bases, with 10 bases between the two germline ends. CDR3 sequence reads: CASSIGGLIEQFF. DNA of the CDR3: TGTGCCAGTAGTATAGGGGGCTTGATTGAGCAGTTCTTC.

This clonotype was recorded at least ten times. The chain employs TRBV20-1 and TRBJ2-7; 10 bases map to TRBD2. The CDR3 extends over 16 amino acids. In germline, CDR1 is DFQATT, CDR2 SNEGSKA (reference sequence). The trim removed 1 base at V and 3 bases at J, leaving 9 bases unmatched. The CDR3 coding sequence is TGCAGTGCTAGAGTTGGGCCTAGCGGGGGTCGCTACGAGCAGTACTTC. Its translation: CSARVGPSGGRYEQYF.